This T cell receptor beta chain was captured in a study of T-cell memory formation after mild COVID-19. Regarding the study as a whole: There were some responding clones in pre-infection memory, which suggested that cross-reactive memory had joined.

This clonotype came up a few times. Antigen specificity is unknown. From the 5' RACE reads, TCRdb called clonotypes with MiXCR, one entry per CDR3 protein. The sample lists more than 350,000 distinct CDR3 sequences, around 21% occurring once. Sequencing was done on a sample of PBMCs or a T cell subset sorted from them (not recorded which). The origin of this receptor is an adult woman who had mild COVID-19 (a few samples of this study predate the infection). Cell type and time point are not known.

CDR3 region: CATGPSVRGNYEQYF. The CDR3 DNA follows: TGTGCCACCGGGCCATCCGTGAGAGGCAACTACGAGCAGTACTTC. The chain has TRBV10-3 and TRBJ2-7; no reliable D call. CDR1 and CDR2 (germline): ENHRY, SYGVKD. The CDR3 sequence is 15 residues long. V was pared by 10 bases and J by 3 bases, with 22 bases between.